A selection of T cell receptor beta chains follows, all from one sample in a study of T cell responses to AZD1222 COVID-19 vaccine. Sequencing used immunoSEQ multiplex PCR; TCRdb keeps in-frame clones, though not all of them. The table shows 90,000 to 100,000 clones, with around 85% occurring only once. The specimen was peripheral blood, collected 28 days after the second AZD1222 dose. The receptor source for this set is an adult who received the AZD1222 COVID-19 vaccine. CDR3s include the opening cysteine and the closing phenylalanine or tryptophan. A D gene is named only where the DNA matches it firmly. Not every row has a clone size; where given, it reads once, few, many or a size class.

V	size	J	D	CDR3	DNA
TRBV11-3	-	TRBJ2-7	-	CASSPPRAGVPNEQYF	TGTGCCAGCAGCCCCCCCCGGGCAGGGGTCCCCAACGAGCAGTACTTC
TRBV9	-	TRBJ2-7	-	CASSARVGEQYF	TGTGCCAGCAGCGCCAGGGTGGGGGAGCAGTACTTC
TRBV3-1/TRBV3-2	-	TRBJ1-1	-	CASSQRSIAFF	TGTGCCAGCAGCCAAAGGTCGATCGCTTTCTTT
TRBV30	-	TRBJ1-1	TRBD1	CAWCDRGNTEAFF	TGTGCCTGGTGTGACAGGGGGAACACTGAAGCTTTCTTT
TRBV11-3	-	TRBJ2-7	-	CASSPHGGLSSYEQYF	TGTGCCAGCAGCCCTCATGGGGGCCTAAGCTCCTACGAGCAGTACTTC
TRBV7-9	-	TRBJ1-2	TRBD1	CASSRTGTEVADGYTF	TGTGCCAGCAGTCGAACCGGGACAGAGGTCGCCGATGGCTACACCTTC
TRBV5-4	-	TRBJ1-1	-	CASSLVGGPEAFF	TGTGCCAGCAGCTTGGTGGGGGGACCTGAAGCTTTCTTT
TRBV10-1	-	TRBJ2-1	TRBD2	CASRYPPLGVTSGGLFYIDEQFF	TGCGCCAGCAGGTATCCCCCACTCGGGGTAACTAGCGGGGGGCTTTTTTATATCGATGAGCAGTTCTTC
TRBV9	-	TRBJ1-3	-	CASSVAPKGPGNTIYF	TGTGCCAGCAGCGTAGCCCCCAAGGGGCCGGGAAACACCATATATTTT
TRBV6-2/TRBV6-3	-	TRBJ2-1	-	CASSRPTGALSGKGNEQFF	TGTGCCAGCAGTAGACCGACAGGGGCCCTTAGCGGGAAGGGAAATGAGCAGTTCTTC
TRBV11-2	-	TRBJ1-6	-	CASSLEGISGSPLHF	TGTGCCAGCAGCTTAGAGGGGATTAGTGGTTCACCCCTCCACTTT
TRBV27	few	TRBJ2-1	TRBD2	CASRISSGGANEQFF	TGTGCCAGCAGGATTTCTAGCGGGGGGGCCAATGAGCAGTTCTTC
TRBV4-3	few	TRBJ1-2	-	CASSQDLSLYGYTF	TGCGCCAGCAGCCAAGATCTATCCCTCTATGGCTACACCTTC
TRBV29-1	-	TRBJ1-2	-	CSFGGDGGAGYTF	TGCAGCTTTGGAGGGGACGGCGGCGCTGGCTACACCTTC
TRBV10-3	-	TRBJ2-1	TRBD1	CAISPLQGENEQFF	TGTGCCATCAGTCCGTTACAGGGGGAAAATGAGCAGTTCTTC
TRBV14	-	TRBJ1-4	-	CASSQGGLYEKLFF	TGTGCCAGCAGCCAAGGGGGGTTATATGAAAAACTGTTTTTT
TRBV27	-	TRBJ2-2	TRBD2	CASSFYRTSDTGELFF	TGTGCCAGCAGTTTCTACCGGACTAGCGACACCGGGGAGCTGTTTTTT
TRBV21-1	-	TRBJ2-7	-	CATLYEQYF	TGTGCCACCCTCTACGAGCAGTACTTC
TRBV27	-	TRBJ2-1	-	CASSPTGFGYNEQFF	TGTGCCAGCAGCCCTACAGGATTTGGTTACAATGAGCAGTTCTTC
TRBV6-5	-	TRBJ2-7	TRBD1	CASLPGTGSYEQYF	TGTGCCAGCTTGCCCGGGACAGGCTCCTACGAGCAGTACTTC
TRBV5-6	-	TRBJ1-2	-	CASSLDRANYGYTF	TGTGCCAGCAGCTTGGACAGAGCTAACTATGGCTACACCTTC
TRBV24-1	-	TRBJ1-4	TRBD1	CATSDSVTGYEKLFF	TGTGCCACCAGTGATTCAGTGACAGGGTACGAAAAACTGTTTTTT
TRBV29-1	once	TRBJ1-1	-	CSAISGDVSNTEAFF	TGCAGCGCTATCAGTGGGGACGTAAGCAACACTGAAGCTTTCTTT
TRBV29-1	-	TRBJ2-7	TRBD1	CSAVRGPGEQYF	TGCAGCGCAGTCAGGGGGCCCGGCGAGCAGTACTTC
TRBV6-2/TRBV6-3	-	TRBJ1-5	-	CASSWGRQDGQPQHF	TGTGCCAGCAGTTGGGGTAGACAGGACGGGCAGCCCCAGCATTTT
TRBV18	few	TRBJ2-7	-	CASSPGRVSHEQYF	TGTGCCAGCTCACCCGGCAGGGTTTCGCACGAGCAGTACTTC
TRBV18	-	TRBJ2-7	-	CASSPRGDYYEQYF	TGTGCCAGCTCACCAAGGGGAGACTACTACGAGCAGTACTTC
TRBV11-2	few	TRBJ1-2	-	CASRSTRDSTPSRGGYTF	TGTGCCAGCAGAAGTACTCGAGACAGTACTCCCAGTCGGGGTGGCTACACCTTC
TRBV15	-	TRBJ1-2	-	CATSRGYTLSEGYTF	TGTGCCACCAGCCGGGGCTACACCCTTTCGGAAGGCTACACCTTC
TRBV15	-	TRBJ1-1	-	CATSSDRYEAFF	TGTGCCACCAGCAGTGACCGGTATGAAGCTTTCTTT
TRBV7-2	-	TRBJ1-5	-	CASSLGGGTNQPQHF	TGTGCCAGCAGCTTAGGAGGGGGTACCAATCAGCCCCAGCATTTT
TRBV3-1/TRBV3-2	-	TRBJ2-1	TRBD2	CASSRSAGGSYNEQFF	TGTGCCAGCAGCCGTTCGGCGGGGGGGTCCTACAATGAGCAGTTCTTC
TRBV4-1	few	TRBJ2-7	-	CASSHFRDSSSYEQYF	TGCGCCAGCAGCCACTTCCGGGACTCGAGCTCCTACGAGCAGTACTTC
TRBV27	-	TRBJ1-2	-	CASSRGGVGNYGYTF	TGTGCCAGCAGTAGAGGAGGGGTCGGAAACTATGGCTACACCTTC
TRBV20-1	-	TRBJ1-4	-	CSARENEKLFF	TGCAGTGCTAGGGAGAATGAAAAACTGTTTTTT
TRBV27	-	TRBJ2-1	-	CASSLRQTSHNEQFF	TGTGCCAGCAGTTTAAGACAGACATCTCACAATGAGCAGTTCTTC
TRBV11-1	-	TRBJ2-5	TRBD2	CASSLAGATQETQYF	TGTGCCAGCTCCTTAGCGGGGGCGACCCAAGAGACCCAGTACTTC
TRBV9	-	TRBJ2-7	TRBD1	CASSHGSGTVTYEQYF	TGTGCCAGCAGCCATGGGTCTGGGACAGTAACCTACGAGCAGTACTTC
TRBV19	-	TRBJ2-2	-	CASSSVQDGYTGELFF	TGTGCCAGTAGTTCCGTTCAGGACGGATACACCGGGGAGCTGTTTTTT
TRBV9	few	TRBJ2-7	TRBD2	CASSKTSGDHEQYF	TGTGCCAGCAGCAAGACTAGCGGGGACCACGAGCAGTACTTC
TRBV7-2	once	TRBJ2-2	-	CASPGDRGTGELFF	TGTGCCAGCCCGGGGGACAGAGGGACCGGGGAGCTGTTTTTT
TRBV4-3	-	TRBJ2-7	TRBD1	CASSPTTGGFGEQYF	TGCGCCAGCAGCCCGACGACAGGGGGTTTTGGCGAGCAGTACTTC
TRBV18	-	TRBJ1-2	TRBD1	CASSPALDRGDGYTF	TGTGCCAGCTCACCTGCATTGGACAGGGGAGATGGCTACACCTTC
TRBV5-6	-	TRBJ1-2	TRBD1	CASSTGQRLNYGYTF	TGTGCCAGCAGCACGGGACAGCGACTTAACTATGGCTACACCTTC
TRBV16	-	TRBJ2-2	TRBD2	CASSRTSGDTGELFF	TGTGCCAGCAGCCGGACTAGCGGTGACACCGGGGAGCTGTTTTTT
TRBV18	-	TRBJ1-1	-	CASSPPMAAEAFF	TGTGCCAGCTCACCACCCATGGCGGCTGAAGCTTTCTTT
TRBV5-1	-	TRBJ1-1	TRBD1	CASREWTGKNTEAFF	TGCGCCAGCAGGGAATGGACAGGGAAGAACACTGAAGCTTTCTTT
TRBV19	few	TRBJ2-7	-	CASSIALGGEQYF	TGTGCCAGTAGTATAGCCCTGGGCGGCGAGCAGTACTTC
TRBV7-2	-	TRBJ2-4	-	CASSLYAGSGSKNIQYF	TGTGCCAGCAGCTTATACGCAGGGTCTGGATCCAAAAACATTCAGTACTTC
TRBV25-1	once	TRBJ2-7	-	CASSRGGEQYF	TGTGCCAGCAGTAGGGGGGGCGAGCAGTACTTC